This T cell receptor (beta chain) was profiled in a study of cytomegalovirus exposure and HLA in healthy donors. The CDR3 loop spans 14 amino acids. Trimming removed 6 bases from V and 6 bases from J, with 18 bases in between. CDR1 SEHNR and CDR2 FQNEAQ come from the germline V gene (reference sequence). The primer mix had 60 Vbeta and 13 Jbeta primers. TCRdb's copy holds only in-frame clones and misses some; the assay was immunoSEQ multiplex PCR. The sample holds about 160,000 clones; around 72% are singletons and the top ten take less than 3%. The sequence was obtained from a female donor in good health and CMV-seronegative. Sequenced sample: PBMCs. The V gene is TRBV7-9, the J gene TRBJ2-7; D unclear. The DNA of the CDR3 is TGTGCCAGCAGTCAGGATCAAAGAATCTCCGAGCAGTACTTC. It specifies CASSQDQRISEQYF.